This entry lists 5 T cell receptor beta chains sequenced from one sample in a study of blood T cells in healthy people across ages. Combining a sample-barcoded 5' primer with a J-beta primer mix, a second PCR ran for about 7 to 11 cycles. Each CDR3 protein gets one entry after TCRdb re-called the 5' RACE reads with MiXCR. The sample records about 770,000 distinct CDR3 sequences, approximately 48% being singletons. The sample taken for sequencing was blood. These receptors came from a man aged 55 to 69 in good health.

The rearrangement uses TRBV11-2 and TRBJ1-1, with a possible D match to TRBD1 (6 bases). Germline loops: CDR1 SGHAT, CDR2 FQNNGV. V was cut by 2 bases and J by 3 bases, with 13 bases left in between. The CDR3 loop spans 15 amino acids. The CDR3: CASSLFGTGHTEAFF. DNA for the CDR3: TGTGCCAGCAGCTTATTCGGTACAGGGCACACTGAAGCTTTCTTT. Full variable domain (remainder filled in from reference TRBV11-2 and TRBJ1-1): EAGVAQSPRYKIIEKRQSVAFWCNPISGHATLYWYQQILGQGPKLLIQFQNNGVVDDSQLPKDRFSAERLKGVDSTLKIQPAKLEDSAVYLCASSLFGTGHTEAFFGQGTRLTVV.

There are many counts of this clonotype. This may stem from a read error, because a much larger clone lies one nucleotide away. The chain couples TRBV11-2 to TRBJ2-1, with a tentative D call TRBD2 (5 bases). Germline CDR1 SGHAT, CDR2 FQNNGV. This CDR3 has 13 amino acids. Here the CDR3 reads CASSVDMRDEQFF. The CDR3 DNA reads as TGTGCCAGCAGCGTAGACATGCGGGATGAGCAGTTCTTC. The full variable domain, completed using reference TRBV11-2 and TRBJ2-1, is EAGVAQSPRYKIIEKRQSVAFWCNPISGHATLYWYQQILGQGPKLLIQFQNNGVVDDSQLPKDRFSAERLKGVDSTLKIQPAKLEDSAVYLCASSVDMRDEQFFGPGTRLTVL.

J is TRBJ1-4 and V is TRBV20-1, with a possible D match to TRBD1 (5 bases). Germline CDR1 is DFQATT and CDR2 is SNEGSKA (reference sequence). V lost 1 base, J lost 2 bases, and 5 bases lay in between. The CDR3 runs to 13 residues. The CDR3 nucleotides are TGCAGTGCTAGAGGGGGGACTAATGAAAAACTGTTTTTT. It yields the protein CSARGGTNEKLFF.

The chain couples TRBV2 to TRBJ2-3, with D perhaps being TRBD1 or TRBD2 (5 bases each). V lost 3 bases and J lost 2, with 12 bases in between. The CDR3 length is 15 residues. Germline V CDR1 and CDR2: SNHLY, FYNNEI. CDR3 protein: CASSEIGTNTDTQYF. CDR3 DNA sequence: TGTGCCAGCAGTGAGATTGGGACGAACACAGATACGCAGTATTTT. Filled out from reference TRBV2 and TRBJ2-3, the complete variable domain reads EPEVTQTPSHQVTQMGQEVILRCVPISNHLYFYWYRQILGQKVEFLVSFYNNEISEKSEIFDDQFSVERPDGSNFTLKIRSTKLEDSAMYFCASSEIGTNTDTQYFGPGTRLTVL.

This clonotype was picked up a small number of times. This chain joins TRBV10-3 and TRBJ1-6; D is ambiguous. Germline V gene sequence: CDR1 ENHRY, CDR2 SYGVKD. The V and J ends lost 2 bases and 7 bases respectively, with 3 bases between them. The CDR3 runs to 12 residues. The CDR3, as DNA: TGTGCCATCAGTGAGCAGAATTCACCCCTCCACTTT. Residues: CAISEQNSPLHF.